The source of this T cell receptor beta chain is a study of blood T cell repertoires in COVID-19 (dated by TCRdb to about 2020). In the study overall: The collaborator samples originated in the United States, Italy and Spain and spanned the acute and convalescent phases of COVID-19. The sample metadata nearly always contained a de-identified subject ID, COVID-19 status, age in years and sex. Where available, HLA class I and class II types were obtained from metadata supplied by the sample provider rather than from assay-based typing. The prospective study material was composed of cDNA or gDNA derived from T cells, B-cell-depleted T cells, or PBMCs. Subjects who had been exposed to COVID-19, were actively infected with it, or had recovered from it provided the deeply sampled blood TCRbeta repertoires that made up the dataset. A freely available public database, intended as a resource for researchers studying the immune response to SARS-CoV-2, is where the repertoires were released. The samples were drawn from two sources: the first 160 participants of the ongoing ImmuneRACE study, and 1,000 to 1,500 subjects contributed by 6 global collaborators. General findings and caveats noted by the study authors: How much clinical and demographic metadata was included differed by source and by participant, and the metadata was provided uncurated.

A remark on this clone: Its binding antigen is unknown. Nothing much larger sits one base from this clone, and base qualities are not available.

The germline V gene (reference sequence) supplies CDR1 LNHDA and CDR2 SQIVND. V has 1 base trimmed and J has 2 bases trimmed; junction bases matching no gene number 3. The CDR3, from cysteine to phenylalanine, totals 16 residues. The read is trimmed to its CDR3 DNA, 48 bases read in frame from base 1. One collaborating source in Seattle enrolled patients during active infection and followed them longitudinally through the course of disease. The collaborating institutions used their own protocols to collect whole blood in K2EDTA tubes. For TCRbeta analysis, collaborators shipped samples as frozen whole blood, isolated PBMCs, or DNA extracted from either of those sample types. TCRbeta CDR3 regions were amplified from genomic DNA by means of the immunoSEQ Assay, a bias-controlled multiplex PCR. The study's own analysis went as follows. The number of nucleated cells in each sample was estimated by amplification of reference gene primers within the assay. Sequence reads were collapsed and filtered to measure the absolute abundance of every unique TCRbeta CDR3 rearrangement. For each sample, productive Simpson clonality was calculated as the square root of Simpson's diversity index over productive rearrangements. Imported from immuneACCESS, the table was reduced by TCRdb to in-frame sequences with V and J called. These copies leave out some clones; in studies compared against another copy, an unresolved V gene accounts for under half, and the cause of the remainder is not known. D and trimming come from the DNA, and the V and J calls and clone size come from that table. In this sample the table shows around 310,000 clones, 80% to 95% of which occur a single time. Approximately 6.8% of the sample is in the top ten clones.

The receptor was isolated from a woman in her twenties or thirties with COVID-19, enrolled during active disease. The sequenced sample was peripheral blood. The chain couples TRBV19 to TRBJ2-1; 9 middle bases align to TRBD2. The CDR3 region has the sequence CASSIVAGVPYNEQFF. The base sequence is TGTGCCAGTAGTATAGTAGCGGGAGTACCCTACAATGAGCAGTTCTTC.